This T cell receptor (beta chain) was observed in a study of OX40 agonist ivuxolimab in advanced cancers. The wider study: In this trial design, patients received ivuxolimab intravenously at 0.01 to 10 mg/kg every 2 weeks. Antecedent anti-PD-1, anti-PD-L1 or anti-CTLA-4 therapy was permissible, with roughly 40% having received some. In three patients, partial responses were observed, one with hepatocellular carcinoma and two with cutaneous melanoma.

Clones were sequenced by immunoSEQ multiplex PCR, and TCRdb holds only the in-frame ones, with some missing. This sample yields roughly 56,000 clones, of which 86% are seen a single time; under 3% belongs to the top ten. This CDR3 contains 13 residues. The TCR comes from an adult with an advanced solid tumor such as melanoma, head and neck, liver or kidney cancer. The rearrangement uses TRBV21-1 and TRBJ2-1; the listed D gene, TRBD2, was not tested against the DNA. TRBV21-1 is listed as a pseudogene. Sequencing used CD4+ or CD8+ T cells sorted from blood, obtained in a trial of the OX40 agonist ivuxolimab. The CDR3 coding sequence is TGTGCCAGCAGCGTCCGAGGCCACAATGAGCAGTTCTTC. Residues: CASSVRGHNEQFF.